This T cell receptor beta chain was identified during a study of shared T cell receptors in the human thymus. Trimming removed 10 bases at V and 0 bases at J, with 13 bases between. Germline-derived CDR1 and CDR2 are MNHEY and SVGAGI. The CDR3 consists of 14 residues. The table came from immunoSEQ multiplex PCR; TCRdb's copy has only in-frame clones and leaves some out. Among about 660,000 clones listed, roughly 90% were seen once. These data also formed part of another study, on human thymus T cells. This second study says: Having corrective surgery for congenital heart defects, healthy Finnish infants were the ones who donated.

The chain is built from TRBV6-5 and TRBJ2-1; D remains ambiguous. The sequencing input was thymocytes. The sequence derives from a boy under two years old with a congenital heart defect. DNA for the CDR3: TGTGCCACGAAACAAAGGAGCTCCTACAATGAGCAGTTCTTC. Its translation: CATKQRSSYNEQFF.